This T cell receptor beta chain was identified during a study of vaccination and CD4 T cells after COVID-19. Comments on this clonotype: The antigen is undetermined.

Cultured CD4+ T-cell DNA underwent Oncomine TCR Beta short-read sequencing. TCRdb re-analysed the PCR reads in MiXCR, keeping a single row per CDR3 protein. Of under 15,000 distinct CDR3 sequences in the sample, around 53% were seen once. As to treatment: roughly 10-day PBMC culture with coronavirus spike peptide pools or control peptides (ViraFEST assay). IL-2 (around 9.8 IU/ml) and peptide pools (approximately 9.2 ug/ml) were added to cultures of two million PBMCs per well. Trimming cost V 8 bases and J 7 bases, with 24 bases left between them. CDR3 size: 17 residues. The genes are TRBV12-3 or TRBV12-4 and TRBJ1-6; D might be TRBD1 (5 bases). The material sequenced was CD4+ T cells from blood, cultured in vitro. The receptor's source is a human donor who had recovered from COVID-19. The CDR3 loop is CASAFVRGRKWNSPLHF. Written as DNA, the CDR3 is TGTGCCAGCGCCTTTGTCCGGGGCCGTAAATGGAATTCACCCCTCCACTTT.